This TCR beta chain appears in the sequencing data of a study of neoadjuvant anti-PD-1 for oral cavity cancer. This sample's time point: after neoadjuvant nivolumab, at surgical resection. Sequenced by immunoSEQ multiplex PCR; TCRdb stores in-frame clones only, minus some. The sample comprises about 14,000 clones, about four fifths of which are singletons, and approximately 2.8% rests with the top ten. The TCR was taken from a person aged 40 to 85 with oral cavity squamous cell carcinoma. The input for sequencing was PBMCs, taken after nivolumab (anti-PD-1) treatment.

Here the CDR3 reads CASSPFHPVNTEAFF. The CDR3, as DNA: TGTGCCAGTAGCCCCTTTCATCCGGTGAACACTGAAGCTTTCTTT. The V and J genes are TRBV19 and TRBJ1-1, with unresolved D. Germline V CDR1 and CDR2: LNHDA, SQIVND (reference sequence). CDR3 length: 15 residues. V was cut by 6 bases and J by 0 bases, with 14 bases left in between.